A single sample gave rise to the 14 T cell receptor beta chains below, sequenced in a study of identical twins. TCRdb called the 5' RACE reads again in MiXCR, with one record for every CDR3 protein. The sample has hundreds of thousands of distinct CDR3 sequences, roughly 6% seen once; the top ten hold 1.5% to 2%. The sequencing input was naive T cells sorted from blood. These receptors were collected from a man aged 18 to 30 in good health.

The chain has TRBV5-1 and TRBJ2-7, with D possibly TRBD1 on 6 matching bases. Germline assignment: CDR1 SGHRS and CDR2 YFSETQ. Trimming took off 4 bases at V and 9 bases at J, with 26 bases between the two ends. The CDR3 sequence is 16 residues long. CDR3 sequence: CASSPTRDNRMTGQYF. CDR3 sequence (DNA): TGCGCCAGCAGCCCAACCAGGGACAACAGAATGACTGGGCAGTACTTC.

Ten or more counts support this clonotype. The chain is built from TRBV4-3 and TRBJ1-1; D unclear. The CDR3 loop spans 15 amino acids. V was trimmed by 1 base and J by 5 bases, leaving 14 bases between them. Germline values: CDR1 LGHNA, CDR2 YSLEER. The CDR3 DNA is TGCGCCAGCAGCCAAGGGAGACAAGTTGGTACTGAAGCTTTCTTT. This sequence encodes CASSQGRQVGTEAFF.

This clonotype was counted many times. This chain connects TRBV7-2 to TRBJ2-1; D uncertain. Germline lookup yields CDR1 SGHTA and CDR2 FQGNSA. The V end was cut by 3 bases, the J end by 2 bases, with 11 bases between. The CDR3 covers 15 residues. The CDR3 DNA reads TGTGCCAGCAGCTTGGGGTTGGGGACCTACAATGAGCAGTTCTTC. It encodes CASSLGLGTYNEQFF.

The CDR3 region is CASSPSVRTSSYEQYF. CDR3 DNA sequence: TGTGCCAGCAGTCCTAGCGTTCGTACGAGCTCCTACGAGCAGTACTTC. The chain joins TRBV6-2 or TRBV6-3 to TRBJ2-7, with D perhaps TRBD2 (6 bases). Germline assignment: CDR1 MNHEY and CDR2 SVGEGT. V was clipped by 5 bases and J by 0 bases, with 17 bases between them. The CDR3 totals 16 residues.

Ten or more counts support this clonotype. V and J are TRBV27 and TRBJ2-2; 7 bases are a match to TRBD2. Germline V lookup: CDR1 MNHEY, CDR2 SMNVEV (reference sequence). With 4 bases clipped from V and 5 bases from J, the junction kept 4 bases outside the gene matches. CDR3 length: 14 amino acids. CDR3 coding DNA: TGTGCCAGCAGTTCGGCGGGAGTTACCGGGGAGCTGTTTTTT. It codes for CASSSAGVTGELFF.

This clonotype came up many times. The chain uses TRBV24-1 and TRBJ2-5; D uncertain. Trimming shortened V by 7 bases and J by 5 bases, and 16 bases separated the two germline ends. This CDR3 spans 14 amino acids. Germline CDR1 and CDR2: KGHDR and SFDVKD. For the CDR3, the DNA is TGTGCCACCAGAGGCAACTCAAATTGGGAGACCCAGTACTTC. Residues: CATRGNSNWETQYF.

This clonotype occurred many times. The CDR3 region is CASQRTSTDTQYF. The CDR3 coding sequence is TGTGCCAGTCAAAGGACTTCCACAGATACGCAGTATTTT. The chain is built from TRBV15 and TRBJ2-3; tentatively, D is TRBD2 (5 bases). Trimming took 10 bases from V and 2 from J, leaving 13 bases between them. Per germline, CDR1 LNHNV and CDR2 YYDKDF (reference sequence). This CDR3 has 13 amino acids.

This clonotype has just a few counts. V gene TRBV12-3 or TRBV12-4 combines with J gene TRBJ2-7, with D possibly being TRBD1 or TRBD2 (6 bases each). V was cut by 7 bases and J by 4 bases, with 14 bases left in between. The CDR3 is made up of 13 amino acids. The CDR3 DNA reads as TGTGCCAGCACTAGGGGGACTCTGTACGAGCAGTACTTC. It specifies CASTRGTLYEQYF.

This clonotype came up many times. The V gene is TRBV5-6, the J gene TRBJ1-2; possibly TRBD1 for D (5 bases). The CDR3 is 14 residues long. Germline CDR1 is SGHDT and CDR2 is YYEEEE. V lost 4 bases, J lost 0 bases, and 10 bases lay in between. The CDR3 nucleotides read TGTGCCAGCAGCGGTGACAGAGCTAACTATGGCTACACCTTC. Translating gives CASSGDRANYGYTF.

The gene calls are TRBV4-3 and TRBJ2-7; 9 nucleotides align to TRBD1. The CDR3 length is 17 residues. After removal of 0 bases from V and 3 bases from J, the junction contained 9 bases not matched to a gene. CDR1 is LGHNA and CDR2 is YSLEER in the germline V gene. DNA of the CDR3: TGCGCCAGCAGCCAAGACCCCGACACGGACAGGGGCTACGAGCAGTACTTC. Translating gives CASSQDPDTDRGYEQYF.

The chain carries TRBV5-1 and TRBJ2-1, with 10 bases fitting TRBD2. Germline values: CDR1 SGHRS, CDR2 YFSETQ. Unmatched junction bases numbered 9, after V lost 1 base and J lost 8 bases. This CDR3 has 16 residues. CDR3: CASSLNLAGEPHEQFF. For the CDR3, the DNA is TGCGCCAGCAGCTTGAACCTAGCGGGAGAACCCCATGAGCAGTTCTTC.

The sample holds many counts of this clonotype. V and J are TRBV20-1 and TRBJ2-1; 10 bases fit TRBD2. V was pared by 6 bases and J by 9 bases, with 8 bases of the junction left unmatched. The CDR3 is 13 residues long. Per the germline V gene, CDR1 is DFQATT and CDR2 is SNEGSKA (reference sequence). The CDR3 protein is CSATGTSVSEQFF. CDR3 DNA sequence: TGCAGTGCGACCGGGACTAGCGTGAGTGAGCAGTTCTTC.

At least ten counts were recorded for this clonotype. The CDR3 bases are TGCAGTGCTAGGGCCCGCGGGAGGTACGAGCAGTACTTC. Translating it yields CSARARGRYEQYF. The V and J genes are TRBV20-1 and TRBJ2-7; 8 nucleotides match TRBD2. The trim removed 3 bases at V and 4 bases at J, leaving 5 bases unmatched. Looked up from germline, CDR1 is DFQATT and CDR2 is SNEGSKA (reference sequence). The CDR3 sequence is 13 residues long.

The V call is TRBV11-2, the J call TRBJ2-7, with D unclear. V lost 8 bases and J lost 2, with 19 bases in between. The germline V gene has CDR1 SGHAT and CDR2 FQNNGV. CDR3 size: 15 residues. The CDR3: CASRSPGRLAYEQYF. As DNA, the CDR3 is TGTGCCAGCCGGAGTCCCGGCAGGCTAGCCTACGAGCAGTACTTC.